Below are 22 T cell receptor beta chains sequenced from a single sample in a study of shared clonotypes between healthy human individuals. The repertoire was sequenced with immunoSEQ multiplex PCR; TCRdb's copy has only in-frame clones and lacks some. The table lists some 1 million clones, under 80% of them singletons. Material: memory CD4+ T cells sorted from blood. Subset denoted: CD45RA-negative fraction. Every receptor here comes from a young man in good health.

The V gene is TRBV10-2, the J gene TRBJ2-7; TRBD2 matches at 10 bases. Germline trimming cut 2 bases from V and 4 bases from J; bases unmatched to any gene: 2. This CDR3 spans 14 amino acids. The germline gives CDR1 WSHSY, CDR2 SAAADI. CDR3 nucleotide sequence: TGCGCCAGCAGTGAGCTTAGCGGGAGGTACGAGCAGTACTTC. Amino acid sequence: CASSELSGRYEQYF.

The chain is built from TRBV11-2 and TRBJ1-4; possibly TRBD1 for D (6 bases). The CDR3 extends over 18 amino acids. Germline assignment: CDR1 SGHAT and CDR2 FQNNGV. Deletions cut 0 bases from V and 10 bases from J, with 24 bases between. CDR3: CASSLESAGTSSGGKLFF. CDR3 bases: TGTGCCAGCAGCTTAGAGAGCGCCGGGACAAGCTCCGGAGGAAAACTGTTTTTT.

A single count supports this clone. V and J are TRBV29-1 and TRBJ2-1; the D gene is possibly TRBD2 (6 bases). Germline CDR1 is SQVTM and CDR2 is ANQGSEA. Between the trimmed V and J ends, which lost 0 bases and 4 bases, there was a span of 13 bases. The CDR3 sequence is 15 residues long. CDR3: CSVEDRGARYNEQFF. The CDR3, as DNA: TGCAGCGTTGAAGATCGCGGGGCCCGGTACAATGAGCAGTTCTTC.

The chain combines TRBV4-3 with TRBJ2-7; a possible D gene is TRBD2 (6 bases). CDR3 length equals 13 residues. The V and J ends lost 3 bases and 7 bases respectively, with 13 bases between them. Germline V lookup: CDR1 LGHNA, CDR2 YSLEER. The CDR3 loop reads CASSQELALEQYF. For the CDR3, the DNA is TGCGCCAGCAGCCAGGAACTAGCTCTTGAGCAGTACTTC.

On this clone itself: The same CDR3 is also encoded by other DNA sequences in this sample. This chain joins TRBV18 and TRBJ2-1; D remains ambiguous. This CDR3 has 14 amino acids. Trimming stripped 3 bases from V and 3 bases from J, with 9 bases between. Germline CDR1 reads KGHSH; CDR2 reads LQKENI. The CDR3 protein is CASSPGGNYNEQFF. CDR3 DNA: TGTGCCAGCTCACCGGGCGGAAACTACAATGAGCAGTTCTTC.

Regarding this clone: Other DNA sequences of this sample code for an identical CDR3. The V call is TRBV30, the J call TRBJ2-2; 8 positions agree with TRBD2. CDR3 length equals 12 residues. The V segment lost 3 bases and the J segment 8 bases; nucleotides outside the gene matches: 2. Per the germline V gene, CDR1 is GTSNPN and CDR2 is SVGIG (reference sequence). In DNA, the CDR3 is TGTGCCTGGAGACCGGGAGGGGGGGAGCTGTTTTTT. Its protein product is CAWRPGGGELFF.

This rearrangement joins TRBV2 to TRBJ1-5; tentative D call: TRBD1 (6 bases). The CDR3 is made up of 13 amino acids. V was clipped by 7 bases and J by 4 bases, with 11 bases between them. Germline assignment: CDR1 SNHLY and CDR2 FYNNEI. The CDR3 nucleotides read TGTGCCAGCACCGAGGGGGGGAATCAGCCCCAGCATTTT. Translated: CASTEGGNQPQHF.

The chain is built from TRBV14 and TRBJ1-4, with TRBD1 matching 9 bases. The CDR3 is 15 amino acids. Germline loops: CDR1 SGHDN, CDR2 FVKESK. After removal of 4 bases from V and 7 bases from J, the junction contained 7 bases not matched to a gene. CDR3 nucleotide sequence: TGTGCCAGCAGCCTCCCCGGGACAGGGCGTGAAAAACTGTTTTTT. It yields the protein CASSLPGTGREKLFF.

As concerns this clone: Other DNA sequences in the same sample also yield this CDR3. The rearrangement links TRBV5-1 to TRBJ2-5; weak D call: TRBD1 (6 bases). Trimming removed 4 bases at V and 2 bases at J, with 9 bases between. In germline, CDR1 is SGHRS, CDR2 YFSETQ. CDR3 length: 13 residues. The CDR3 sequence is CASSLGGQETQYF. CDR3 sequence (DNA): TGCGCCAGCAGCCTAGGGGGACAAGAGACCCAGTACTTC.

The chain's CDR3 is CASSLVLRQGRMNTGELFF. The CDR3 nucleotides are TGTGCCAGCAGCTTAGTTCTCCGACAGGGCCGAATGAACACCGGGGAGCTGTTTTTT. This chain links TRBV11-2 with TRBJ2-2, with 7 bases aligning to TRBD1. This CDR3 is 19 amino acids long. The germline gives CDR1 SGHAT, CDR2 FQNNGV. V shed 1 base, J shed 1 base, and the junction held 12 bases outside the gene matches. Supplemented by reference TRBV11-2 and TRBJ2-2, the full variable domain reads EAGVAQSPRYKIIEKRQSVAFWCNPISGHATLYWYQQILGQGPKLLIQFQNNGVVDDSQLPKDRFSAERLKGVDSTLKIQPAKLEDSAVYLCASSLVLRQGRMNTGELFFGEGSRLTVL.

The CDR3 DNA sequence: TGTGCCAGTAGTATGGGAAGACCTGGAAACACCATATATTTT. Its translation is CASSMGRPGNTIYF. J is TRBJ1-3 and V is TRBV19, with unresolved D. Trimming removed 3 bases at V and 2 bases at J, with 8 bases between. CDR1 LNHDA and CDR2 SQIVND come from the germline V gene (reference sequence). CDR3 length: 14 residues.

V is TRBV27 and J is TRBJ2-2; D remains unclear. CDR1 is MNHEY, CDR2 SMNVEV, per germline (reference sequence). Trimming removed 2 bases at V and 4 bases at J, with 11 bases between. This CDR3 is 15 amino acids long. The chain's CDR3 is CASSLTRSSTGELFF. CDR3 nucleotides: TGTGCCAGCAGTTTAACCCGGAGCTCCACCGGGGAGCTGTTTTTT.

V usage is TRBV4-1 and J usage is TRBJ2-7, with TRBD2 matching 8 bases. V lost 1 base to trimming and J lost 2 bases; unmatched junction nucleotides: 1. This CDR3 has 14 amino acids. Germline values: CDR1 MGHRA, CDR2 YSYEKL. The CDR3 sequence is CASSQAGGTYEQYF. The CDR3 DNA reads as TGCGCCAGCAGCCAAGCGGGAGGGACCTACGAGCAGTACTTC.

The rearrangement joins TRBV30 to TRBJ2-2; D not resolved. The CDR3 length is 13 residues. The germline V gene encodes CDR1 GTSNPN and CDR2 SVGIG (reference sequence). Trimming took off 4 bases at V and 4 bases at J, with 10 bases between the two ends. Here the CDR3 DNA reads TGTGCCTGGAAACTTAGCCCCACCGGGGAGCTGTTTTTT. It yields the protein CAWKLSPTGELFF.

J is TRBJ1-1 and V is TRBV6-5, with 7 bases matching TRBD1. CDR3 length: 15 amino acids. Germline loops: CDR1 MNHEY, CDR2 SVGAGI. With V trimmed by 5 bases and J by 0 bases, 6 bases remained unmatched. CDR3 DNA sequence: TGTGCCAGCAGTCCAGAGGACAGGTTGAACACTGAAGCTTTCTTT. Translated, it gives CASSPEDRLNTEAFF.

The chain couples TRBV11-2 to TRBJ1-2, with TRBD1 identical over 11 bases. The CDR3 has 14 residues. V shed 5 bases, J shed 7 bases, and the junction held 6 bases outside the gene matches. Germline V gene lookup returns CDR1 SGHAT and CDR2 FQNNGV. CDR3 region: CASSPTGQGGGYTF. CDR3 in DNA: TGTGCCAGCAGCCCTACGGGACAGGGGGGTGGCTACACCTTC.

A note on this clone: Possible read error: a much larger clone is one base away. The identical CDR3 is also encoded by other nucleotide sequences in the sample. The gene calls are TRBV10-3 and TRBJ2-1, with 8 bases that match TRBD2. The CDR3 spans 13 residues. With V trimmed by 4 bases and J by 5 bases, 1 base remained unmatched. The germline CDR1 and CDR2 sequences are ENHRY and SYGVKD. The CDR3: CAISGGLDNEQFF. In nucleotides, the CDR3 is TGTGCCATCAGTGGGGGACTAGACAATGAGCAGTTCTTC.

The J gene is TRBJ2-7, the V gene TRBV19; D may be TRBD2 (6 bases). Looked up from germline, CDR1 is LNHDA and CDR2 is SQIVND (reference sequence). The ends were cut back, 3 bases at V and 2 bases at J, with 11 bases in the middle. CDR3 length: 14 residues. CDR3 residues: CASSMRDGAYEQYF. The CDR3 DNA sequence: TGTGCCAGTAGTATGCGGGACGGAGCCTACGAGCAGTACTTC.

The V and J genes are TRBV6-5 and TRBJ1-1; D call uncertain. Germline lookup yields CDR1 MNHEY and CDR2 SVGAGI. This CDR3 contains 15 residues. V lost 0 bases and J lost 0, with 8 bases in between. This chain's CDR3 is CASSYSRVLNTEAFF. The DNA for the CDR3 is TGTGCCAGCAGTTACTCGCGGGTCTTGAACACTGAAGCTTTCTTT.

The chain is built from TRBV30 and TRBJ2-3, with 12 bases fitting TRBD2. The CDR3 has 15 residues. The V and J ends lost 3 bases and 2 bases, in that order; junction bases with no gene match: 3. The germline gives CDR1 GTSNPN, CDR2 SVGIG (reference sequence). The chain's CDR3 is CAWSPSGRATDTQYF. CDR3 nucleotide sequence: TGTGCCTGGAGCCCTAGCGGGAGGGCCACAGATACGCAGTATTTT.

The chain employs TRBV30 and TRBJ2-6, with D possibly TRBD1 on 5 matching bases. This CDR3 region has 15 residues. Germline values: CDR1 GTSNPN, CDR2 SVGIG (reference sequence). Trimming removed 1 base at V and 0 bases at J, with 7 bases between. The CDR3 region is CAWSEGASGANVLTF. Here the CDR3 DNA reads TGTGCCTGGAGTGAAGGGGCCTCTGGGGCCAACGTCCTGACTTTC.

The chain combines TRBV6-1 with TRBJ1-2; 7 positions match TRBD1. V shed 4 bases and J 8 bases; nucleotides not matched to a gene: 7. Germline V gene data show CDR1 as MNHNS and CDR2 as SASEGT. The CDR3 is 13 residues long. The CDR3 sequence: CASSVDRAGGYTF. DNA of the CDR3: TGTGCCAGCAGTGTCGACAGGGCTGGCGGCTACACCTTC.